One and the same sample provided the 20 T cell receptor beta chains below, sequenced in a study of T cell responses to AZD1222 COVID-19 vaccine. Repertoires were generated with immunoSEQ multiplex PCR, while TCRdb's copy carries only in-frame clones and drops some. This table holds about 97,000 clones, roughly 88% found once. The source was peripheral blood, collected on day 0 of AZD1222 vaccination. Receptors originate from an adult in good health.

The CDR3 loop is CASSQRNGITQYF. As DNA, the CDR3 is TGTGCCAGCAGCCAAAGAAACGGGATCACGCAGTATTTT. The rearrangement links TRBV7-2 to TRBJ2-3; D may be TRBD2 (5 bases). This CDR3 is built from 13 residues. V shed 5 bases and J shed 9 bases, with 15 bases lying between them. The germline gives CDR1 SGHTA, CDR2 FQGNSA.

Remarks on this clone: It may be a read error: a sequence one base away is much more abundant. The CDR3: CASSPGQNYGYTF. CDR3 DNA sequence: TGTGCCAGCAGCCCCGGACAGAATTATGGCTACACCTTC. V usage is TRBV3-1 (or the pseudogene TRBV3-2) and J usage is TRBJ1-2, with TRBD1 as a possible D gene (6 bases). V was cut by 4 bases and J by 5 bases, with 11 bases left in between. In germline, CDR1 is LGHDT, CDR2 YNNKEL (reference sequence). The CDR3 is 13 amino acids.

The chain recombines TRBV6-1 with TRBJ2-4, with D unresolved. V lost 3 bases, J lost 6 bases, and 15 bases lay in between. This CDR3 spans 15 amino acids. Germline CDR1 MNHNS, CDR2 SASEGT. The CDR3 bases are TGTGCCAGCAGTGATCGGCAAGCCAGCACAAACATTCAGTACTTC. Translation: CASSDRQASTNIQYF.

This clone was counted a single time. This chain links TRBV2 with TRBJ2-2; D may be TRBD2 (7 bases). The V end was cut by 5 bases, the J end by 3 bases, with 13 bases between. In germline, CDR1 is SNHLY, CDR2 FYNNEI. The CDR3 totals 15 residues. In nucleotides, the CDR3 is TGTGCCAGCAGTAAGGCGGGGGCGTACACCGGGGAGCTGTTTTTT. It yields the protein CASSKAGAYTGELFF.

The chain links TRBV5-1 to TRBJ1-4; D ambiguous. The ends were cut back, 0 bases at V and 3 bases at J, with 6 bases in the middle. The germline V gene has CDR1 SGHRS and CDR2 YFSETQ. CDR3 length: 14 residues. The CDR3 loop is CASSLGKSNEKLFF. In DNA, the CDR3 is TGCGCCAGCAGCTTGGGCAAGTCTAATGAAAAACTGTTTTTT.

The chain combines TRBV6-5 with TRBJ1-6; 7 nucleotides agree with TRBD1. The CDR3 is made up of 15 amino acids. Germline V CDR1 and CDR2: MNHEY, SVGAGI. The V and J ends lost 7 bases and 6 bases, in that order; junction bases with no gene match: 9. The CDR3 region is CASTVGQTLNSPLHF. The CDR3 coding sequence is TGTGCCAGCACAGTGGGACAGACCCTTAATTCACCCCTCCACTTT.

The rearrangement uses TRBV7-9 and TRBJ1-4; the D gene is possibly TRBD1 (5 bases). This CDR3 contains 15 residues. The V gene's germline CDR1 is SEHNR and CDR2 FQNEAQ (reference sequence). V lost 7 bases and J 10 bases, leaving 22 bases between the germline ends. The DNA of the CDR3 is TGTGCCAGCAACTCCATGGGGACGGGTGAGGGAAAACTGTTTTTT. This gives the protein CASNSMGTGEGKLFF.

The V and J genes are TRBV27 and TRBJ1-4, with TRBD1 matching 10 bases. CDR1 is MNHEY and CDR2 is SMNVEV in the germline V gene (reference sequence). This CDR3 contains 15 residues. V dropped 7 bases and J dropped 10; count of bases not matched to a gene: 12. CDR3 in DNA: TGTGCCAGCATGGCCTTGGGACAGGGGAGTGTAAAACTGTTTTTT. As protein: CASMALGQGSVKLFF.

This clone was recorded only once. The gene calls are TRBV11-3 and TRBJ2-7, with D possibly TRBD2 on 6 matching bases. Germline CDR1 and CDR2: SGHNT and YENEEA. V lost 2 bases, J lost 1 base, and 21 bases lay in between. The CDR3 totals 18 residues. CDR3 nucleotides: TGTGCCAGCAGCTTACGGGACTCGGGACTCTTGAAGTCCTACGAGCAGTACTTC. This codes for CASSLRDSGLLKSYEQYF. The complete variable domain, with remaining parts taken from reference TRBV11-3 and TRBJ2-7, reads EAGVVQSPRYKIIEKKQPVAFWCNPISGHNTLYWYLQNLGQGPELLIRYENEEAVDDSQLPKDRFSAERLKGVDSTLKIQPAELGDSAVYLCASSLRDSGLLKSYEQYFGPGTRLTVT.

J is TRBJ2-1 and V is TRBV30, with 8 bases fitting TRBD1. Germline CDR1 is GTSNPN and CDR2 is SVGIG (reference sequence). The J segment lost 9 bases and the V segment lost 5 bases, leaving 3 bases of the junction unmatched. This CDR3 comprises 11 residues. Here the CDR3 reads CAWGQGGEQFF. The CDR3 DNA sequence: TGTGCCTGGGGACAGGGAGGTGAGCAGTTCTTC.

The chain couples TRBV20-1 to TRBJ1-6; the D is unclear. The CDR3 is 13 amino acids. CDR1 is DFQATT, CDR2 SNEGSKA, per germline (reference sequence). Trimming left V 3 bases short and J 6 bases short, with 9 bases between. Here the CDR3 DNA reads TGCAGTGCTAGTGTGGTCTCTAATTCACCCCTCCACTTT. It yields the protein CSASVVSNSPLHF.

CDR3 DNA: TGTGCCAGCAGTTACTCGACAGGGGCCTCTTCACCCCTCCACTTT. This encodes CASSYSTGASSPLHF. This rearrangement joins TRBV6-2 or TRBV6-3 to TRBJ1-6, with 8 positions matching TRBD1. V dropped 0 bases and J dropped 9; count of bases not matched to a gene: 4. This CDR3 has 15 amino acids. Per the germline V gene, CDR1 is MNHEY and CDR2 is SVGEGT.

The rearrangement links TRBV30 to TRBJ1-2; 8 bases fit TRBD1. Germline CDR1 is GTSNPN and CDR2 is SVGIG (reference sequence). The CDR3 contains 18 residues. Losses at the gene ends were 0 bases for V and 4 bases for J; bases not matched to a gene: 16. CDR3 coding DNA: TGTGCCTGGAGTGTACCCCCGACAGGGGCGAGGTTCGGCTATGGCTACACCTTC. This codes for CAWSVPPTGARFGYGYTF.

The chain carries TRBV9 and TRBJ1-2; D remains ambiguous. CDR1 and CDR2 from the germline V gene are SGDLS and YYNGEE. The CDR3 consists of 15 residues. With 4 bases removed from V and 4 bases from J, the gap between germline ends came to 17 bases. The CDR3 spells CASSTHLDGPYGYTF. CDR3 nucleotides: TGTGCCAGCAGCACTCACCTGGACGGACCCTATGGCTACACCTTC.

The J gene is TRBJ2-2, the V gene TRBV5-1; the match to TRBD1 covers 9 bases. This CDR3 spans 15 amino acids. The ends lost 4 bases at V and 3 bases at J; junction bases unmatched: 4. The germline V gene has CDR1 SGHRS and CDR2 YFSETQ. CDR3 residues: CASSKQGADTGELFF. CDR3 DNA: TGCGCCAGCAGCAAACAGGGGGCTGACACCGGGGAGCTGTTTTTT.

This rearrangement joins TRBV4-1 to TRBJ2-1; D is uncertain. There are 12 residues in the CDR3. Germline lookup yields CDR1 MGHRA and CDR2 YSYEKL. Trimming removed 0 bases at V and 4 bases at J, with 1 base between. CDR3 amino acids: CASSQEYNEQFF. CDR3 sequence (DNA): TGCGCCAGCAGCCAAGAGTACAATGAGCAGTTCTTC.

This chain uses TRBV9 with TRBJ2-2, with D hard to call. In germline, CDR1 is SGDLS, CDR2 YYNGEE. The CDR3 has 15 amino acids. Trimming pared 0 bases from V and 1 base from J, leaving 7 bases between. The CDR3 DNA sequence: TGTGCCAGCAGCGTAGGGGTAATGAACACCGGGGAGCTGTTTTTT. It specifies CASSVGVMNTGELFF.

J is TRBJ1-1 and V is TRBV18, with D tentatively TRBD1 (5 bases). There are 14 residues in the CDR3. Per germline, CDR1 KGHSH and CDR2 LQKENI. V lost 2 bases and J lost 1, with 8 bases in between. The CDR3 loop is CASSPAGTNTEAFF. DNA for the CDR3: TGTGCCAGCTCACCAGCGGGGACGAACACTGAAGCTTTCTTT.

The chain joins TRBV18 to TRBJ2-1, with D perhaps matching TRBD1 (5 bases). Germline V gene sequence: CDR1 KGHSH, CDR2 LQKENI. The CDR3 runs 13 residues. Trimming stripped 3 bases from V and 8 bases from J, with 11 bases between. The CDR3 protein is CASSPRQGHEQFF. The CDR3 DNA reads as TGTGCCAGCTCACCGCGTCAGGGCCATGAGCAGTTCTTC.

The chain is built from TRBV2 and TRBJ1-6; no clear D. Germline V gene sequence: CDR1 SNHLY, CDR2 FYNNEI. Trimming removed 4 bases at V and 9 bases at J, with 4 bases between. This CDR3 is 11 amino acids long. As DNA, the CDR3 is TGTGCCAGCAGTGGAGGTTCACCCCTCCACTTT. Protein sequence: CASSGGSPLHF.